The 14 T cell receptor beta chains below all came from one sample that was sequenced in a study of T cell clones after liver transplantation. Here immunoSEQ multiplex PCR was the method, and the copy in TCRdb shows in-frame clones only, minus some. The data contain tens of thousands of clones, roughly 80% of them singletons. The sequenced sample was CD4+ T cells from blood, obtained 12 months after liver transplant. The receptor set was obtained from a human patient who received a liver transplant. Some T cells may be supplied by the graft donor.

This clone is deemed medium-sized. The CDR3 loop is CASTGTGDGYTF. The CDR3 region has the DNA TGTGCCAGCACGGGGACAGGGGACGGCTACACCTTC. This chain links TRBV2 with TRBJ1-2, with 10 bases identical to TRBD1. Looked up from germline, CDR1 is SNHLY and CDR2 is FYNNEI. After removal of 7 bases from V and 8 bases from J, the junction contained 4 bases not matched to a gene. The CDR3 contains 12 residues.

This clone was detected once. J is TRBJ2-1 and V is TRBV5-1; 8 nucleotides agree with TRBD2. CDR1 is SGHRS, CDR2 YFSETQ, per germline. This CDR3 is 14 amino acids long. V shed 0 bases and J 8 bases; nucleotides not matched to a gene: 4. The chain's CDR3 is CASSLGLAFHEQFF. As DNA, the CDR3 is TGCGCCAGCAGCTTGGGACTAGCGTTCCATGAGCAGTTCTTC.

In this sample, this clone turned up a few times. The CDR3 reads CASTDGLDPKFLEQYF. In DNA, the CDR3 is TGTGCCAGCACCGATGGGCTAGATCCCAAATTTCTCGAGCAGTACTTC. This chain links TRBV5-8 with TRBJ2-7, with no clear D. V lost 6 bases, J lost 6 bases, and 25 bases lay in between. The CDR3 loop spans 16 amino acids. CDR1 SGHTS and CDR2 YDEGEE come from the germline V gene. Looking up the rest from reference TRBV5-8 and TRBJ2-7 gives the full variable domain: EAGVTQSPTHLIKTRGQQATLRCSPISGHTSVYWYQQALGLGLQFLLWYDEGEERNRGNFPPRFSGRQFPNYSSELNVNALELEDSALYLCASTDGLDPKFLEQYFGPGTRLTVT.

This clone was seen a single time. V and J are TRBV7-2 and TRBJ2-5, with 9 bases fitting TRBD2. Germline-derived CDR1 and CDR2 are SGHTA and FQGNSA. There are 18 residues in the CDR3. V trimming: 1 base; J trimming: 5 bases; junction bases outside the gene matches: 14. The CDR3 reads CASSLGGLAIPRSETQYF. In nucleotides, the CDR3 is TGTGCCAGCAGCTTAGGAGGACTAGCGATCCCAAGATCGGAGACCCAGTACTTC.

V gene TRBV30 combines with J gene TRBJ2-3; D remains unclear. The CDR3 consists of 13 residues. Germline-derived CDR1 and CDR2 are GTSNPN and SVGIG (reference sequence). V lost 0 bases and J 7 bases, leaving 11 bases between the germline ends. The DNA of the CDR3 is TGTGCCTGGAGTGTAGGAGCGCCCTATACGCAGTATTTT. Translation gives CAWSVGAPYTQYF.

The chain links TRBV10-1 to TRBJ1-5, with D hard to call. Germline loops: CDR1 WNHNN, CDR2 SYGVQD (reference sequence). The ends were cut back, 3 bases at V and 5 bases at J, with 5 bases in the middle. The CDR3 contains 12 residues. The CDR3 coding sequence is TGCGCCAGCAGTGATTCCTATCAGCCCCAGCATTTT. Its protein product is CASSDSYQPQHF.

V and J are TRBV7-9 and TRBJ1-1; the D gene is possibly TRBD1 (5 bases). This CDR3 is built from 15 residues. V lost 5 bases, J lost 0 bases, and 13 bases lay in between. Germline loops: CDR1 SEHNR, CDR2 FQNEAQ (reference sequence). CDR3 residues: CASSPGSFMNTEAFF. CDR3 bases: TGTGCCAGCAGCCCAGGGAGCTTTATGAACACTGAAGCTTTCTTT.

The chain combines TRBV7-9 with TRBJ2-7, with 8 bases matching TRBD2. The CDR3 loop spans 15 amino acids. Looked up from germline, CDR1 is SEHNR and CDR2 is FQNEAQ (reference sequence). V shed 1 base, J shed 2 bases, and the junction held 4 bases outside the gene matches. CDR3 coding DNA: TGTGCCAGCAGCTTAGGAGCTAGCGGGCCCTACGAGCAGTACTTC. It translates to CASSLGASGPYEQYF.

Only a few counts were recorded for this clone. The J gene is TRBJ2-1, the V gene TRBV28, with unresolved D. This CDR3 has 13 amino acids. Germline V gene lookup returns CDR1 MDHEN and CDR2 SYDVKM. Between the trimmed V and J ends, which lost 6 bases and 4 bases, there was a span of 10 bases. CDR3 nucleotides: TGTGCCAGCAGGCCAGGCGGTTACAATGAGCAGTTCTTC. Translated, it gives CASRPGGYNEQFF.

The genes are TRBV5-1 and TRBJ2-2; D may be TRBD2 (7 bases). The V and J ends lost 2 bases and 7 bases respectively, with 15 bases between them. Germline V CDR1 and CDR2: SGHRS, YFSETQ. The CDR3 extends over 15 amino acids. CDR3 loop: CASSFSGGGSGELFF. As DNA, the CDR3 is TGCGCCAGCAGCTTCTCCGGGGGCGGGAGCGGGGAGCTGTTTTTT. Using reference TRBV5-1 and TRBJ2-2 for the parts outside the CDR3, the full variable domain is KAGVTQTPRYLIKTRGQQVTLSCSPISGHRSVSWYQQTPGQGLQFLFEYFSETQRNKGNFPGRFSGRQFSNSRSEMNVSTLELGDSALYLCASSFSGGGSGELFFGEGSRLTVL.

This clone has only a few counts. V is TRBV5-4 and J is TRBJ1-1, with 8 bases aligning to TRBD1. The germline gives CDR1 SGHNT, CDR2 YYREEE (reference sequence). V dropped 2 bases and J dropped 4; count of bases not matched to a gene: 4. The CDR3 has 14 residues. The CDR3 is CASSLRQGTTEAFF. DNA for the CDR3: TGTGCCAGCAGCTTACGACAGGGGACCACTGAAGCTTTCTTT.

V is TRBV28 and J is TRBJ1-1, with D hard to call. V was pared by 2 bases and J by 3 bases, with 4 bases between. The CDR3 covers 12 residues. Germline CDR1 is MDHEN and CDR2 is SYDVKM. The CDR3 DNA reads TGTGCCAGCAGTTTACGTTACACTGAAGCTTTCTTT. Its translation is CASSLRYTEAFF.

DNA for the CDR3: TGTGCCAGCAGTTCGTCCCGGGGGCGGACTGAAGCTTTCTTT. Its translation: CASSSSRGRTEAFF. The V and J genes are TRBV27 and TRBJ1-1, with D tentatively TRBD1 (6 bases). Trimming took off 4 bases at V and 5 bases at J, with 14 bases between the two ends. There are 14 residues in the CDR3. CDR1 is MNHEY and CDR2 is SMNVEV in the germline V gene (reference sequence).

This clone showed up just once. The chain combines TRBV6-5 with TRBJ2-5; 10 nucleotides agree with TRBD1. The CDR3 extends over 15 amino acids. The junction had 5 bases not matched to a gene; V was cut back by 6 bases and J by 1 base. Germline assignment: CDR1 MNHEY and CDR2 SVGAGI. CDR3 protein: CASRRTGGSQETQYF. The CDR3 nucleotides read TGTGCCAGCAGGCGGACAGGGGGTTCCCAAGAGACCCAGTACTTC.